These 8 T cell receptor beta chains came from one sample sequenced in a study of shared clonotypes between healthy human individuals. Using immunoSEQ multiplex PCR, the repertoire was profiled, and TCRdb retains in-frame clones only, with some absent. Seen here are about 490,000 clones, approximately 84% observed once, and the top ten hold 12%. Source material: PBMCs. The receptors derive from a woman in her thirties or forties in good health. Some clones in this sample may be carry-over from other donors' samples.

The V gene is TRBV21-1, the J gene TRBJ2-7; TRBD2 is the table's D call and was not checked against the DNA. TRBV21-1 is deemed a pseudogene. The CDR3 is 14 residues long. CDR3 sequence reads: CARLAGGFSYEQYF. CDR3 coding DNA: TGTGCCAGACTAGCGGGAGGGTTCTCCTACGAGCAGTACTTC.

The genes are TRBV28 and TRBJ1-2; D gene unclear. CDR1 is MDHEN, CDR2 SYDVKM, per germline. Trimming pared 6 bases from V and 1 base from J, leaving 9 bases between. The CDR3 extends over 13 amino acids. The chain's CDR3 is CASRHRVNYGYTF. CDR3 nucleotides: TGTGCCAGCAGACACAGAGTTAACTATGGCTACACCTTC.

This chain connects TRBV9 to TRBJ2-7, with TRBD1 matching over 9 bases. Germline values: CDR1 SGDLS, CDR2 YYNGEE. CDR3 length equals 14 residues. The junction had 4 bases not matched to a gene; V was cut back by 3 bases and J by 3 bases. The CDR3, as DNA: TGTGCCAGCAGCGCCGGGACAGGGTTCTACGAGCAGTACTTC. This translates into CASSAGTGFYEQYF.

The chain links TRBV28 to TRBJ1-2; D is perhaps TRBD1 (5 bases). The CDR3 runs 12 residues. The V end was cut by 5 bases, the J end by 6 bases, with 10 bases between. Per germline, CDR1 MDHEN and CDR2 SYDVKM. The CDR3 DNA is TGTGCCAGCAGTGCAGGGTCTGATGGCTACACCTTC. It specifies CASSAGSDGYTF.

J is TRBJ2-3 and V is TRBV9; 10 bases line up with TRBD2. V lost 3 bases and J lost 4; bases outside the gene matches: 5. The CDR3 contains 15 residues. The germline gives CDR1 SGDLS, CDR2 YYNGEE. CDR3 loop: CASSAPSGRADTQYF. CDR3 in DNA: TGTGCCAGCAGCGCTCCTAGCGGGAGAGCAGATACGCAGTATTTT.

V and J are TRBV7-2 and TRBJ1-3; 9 nucleotides line up with TRBD1. Losses at the gene ends were 1 base for V and 0 bases for J; bases not matched to a gene: 10. The CDR3 is 19 residues long. The germline CDR1 and CDR2 sequences are SGHTA and FQGNSA. CDR3: CASSLVAPGTGNSGNTIYF. The CDR3 DNA reads as TGTGCCAGCAGCTTAGTAGCGCCGGGGACAGGGAACTCTGGAAACACCATATATTTT. The variable domain in full, with the rest retrieved from reference TRBV7-2 and TRBJ1-3, is GAGVSQSPSNKVTEKGKDVELRCDPISGHTALYWYRQSLGQGLEFLIYFQGNSAPDKSGLPSDRFSAERTGGSVSTLTIQRTQQEDSAVYLCASSLVAPGTGNSGNTIYFGEGSWLTVV.

The chain links TRBV18 to TRBJ2-7; a possible D gene is TRBD2 (6 bases). The germline gives CDR1 KGHSH, CDR2 LQKENI. V lost 1 base and J lost 5, with 15 bases in between. There are 15 residues in the CDR3. The CDR3 spells CASSPQDYPFDEQYF. The CDR3 bases are TGTGCCAGCTCACCACAGGACTATCCCTTCGACGAGCAGTACTTC.

This clone has a single count. The rearrangement joins TRBV9 to TRBJ2-6; 7 bases line up with TRBD2. J lost 0 bases, V lost 0 bases, and 6 bases had no gene match. The CDR3 consists of 18 residues. CDR1 is SGDLS, CDR2 YYNGEE, per germline. CDR3 protein: CASSVGPGGSSGANVLTF. CDR3 bases: TGTGCCAGCAGCGTAGGACCCGGGGGGAGCTCTGGGGCCAACGTCCTGACTTTC.